This T cell receptor beta chain derives from a study of T-cell reconstitution after alpha-beta-depleted transplantation in children. Points from the study as a whole: Diversity of TCRbeta at day 60 was high in some patients, arising from surviving recipient T cells and thymic progenitors. Among T cells one year after transplant, newly produced cells accounted for most counts and diversity. Expanded graft clones, several hundred of them, were reportedly the source of alpha-beta T cells about two months after transplant.

This clonotype was counted many times. Its antigen is as yet unknown. Germline lookup yields CDR1 SQVTM and CDR2 ANQGSEA. This CDR3 is 12 amino acids long. Trimming cost V 3 bases and J 6 bases, with 8 bases left between them. Preparing the TCRbeta library involved the use of unique molecular identifiers. TCRdb recomputed calls from the PCR reads with MiXCR, one row per CDR3 protein. The sample consists of about 590,000 distinct CDR3 sequences, 10% to 15% of them appearing once. The sample in question was PBMCs, mostly from graft donor cells, obtained 360 days after TCRalphabeta/CD19-depleted stem cell transplant. This clonotype was sampled from a male patient between 10 and 17 years old who had a stem cell transplant for acute myeloid leukemia, so the T cells may come from the graft donor. V usage is TRBV29-1 and J usage is TRBJ2-2; D call uncertain. This CDR3 reads CSVDKSSGELFF. The CDR3 DNA follows: TGCAGCGTTGATAAGTCGTCCGGGGAGCTGTTTTTT.